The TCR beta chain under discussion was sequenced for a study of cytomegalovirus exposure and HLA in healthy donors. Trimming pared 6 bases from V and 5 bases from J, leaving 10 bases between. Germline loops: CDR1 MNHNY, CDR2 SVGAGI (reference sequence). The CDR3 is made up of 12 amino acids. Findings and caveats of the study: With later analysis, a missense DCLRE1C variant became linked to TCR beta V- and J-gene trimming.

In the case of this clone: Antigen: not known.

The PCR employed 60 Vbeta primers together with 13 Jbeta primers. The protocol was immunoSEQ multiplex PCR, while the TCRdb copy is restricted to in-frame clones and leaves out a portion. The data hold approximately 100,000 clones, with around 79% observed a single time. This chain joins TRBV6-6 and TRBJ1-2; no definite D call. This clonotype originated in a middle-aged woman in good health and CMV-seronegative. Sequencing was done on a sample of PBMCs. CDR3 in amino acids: CASRAGGYGYTF. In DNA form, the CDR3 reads TGTGCCAGCAGGGCCGGAGGGTATGGCTACACCTTC.